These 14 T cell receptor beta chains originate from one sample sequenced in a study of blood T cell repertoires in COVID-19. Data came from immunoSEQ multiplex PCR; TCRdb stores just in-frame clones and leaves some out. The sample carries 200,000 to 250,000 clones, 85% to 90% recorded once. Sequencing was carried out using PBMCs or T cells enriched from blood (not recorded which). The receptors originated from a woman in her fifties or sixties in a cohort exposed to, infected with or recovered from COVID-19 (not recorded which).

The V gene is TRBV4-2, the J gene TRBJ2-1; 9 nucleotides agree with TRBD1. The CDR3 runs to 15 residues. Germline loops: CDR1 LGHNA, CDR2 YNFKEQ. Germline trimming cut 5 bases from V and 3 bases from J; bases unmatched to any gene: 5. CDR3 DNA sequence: TGTGCCAGCAGCTCGGGACAGGGAATCTACAATGAGCAGTTCTTC. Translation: CASSSGQGIYNEQFF.

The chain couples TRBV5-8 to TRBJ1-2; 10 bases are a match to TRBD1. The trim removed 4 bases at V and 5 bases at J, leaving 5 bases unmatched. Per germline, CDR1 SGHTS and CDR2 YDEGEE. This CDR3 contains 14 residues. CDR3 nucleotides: TGTGCCAGCAGCCCGGGACAGGGGCCATATGGCTACACCTTC. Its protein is CASSPGQGPYGYTF.

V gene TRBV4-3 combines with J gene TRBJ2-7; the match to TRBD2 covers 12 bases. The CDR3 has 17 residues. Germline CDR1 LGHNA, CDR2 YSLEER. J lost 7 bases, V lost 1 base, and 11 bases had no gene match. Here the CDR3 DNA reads TGCGCCAGCAGCCAAGTCTATGCTAGCGGGGGGGCTGGTGAGCAGTACTTC. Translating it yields CASSQVYASGGAGEQYF.

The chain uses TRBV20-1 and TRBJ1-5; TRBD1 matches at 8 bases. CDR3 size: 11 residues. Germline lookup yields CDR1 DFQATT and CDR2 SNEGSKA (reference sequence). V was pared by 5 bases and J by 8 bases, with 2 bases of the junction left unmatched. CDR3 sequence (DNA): TGCAGTGCTGGACAGGGCGAGCCCCAGCATTTT. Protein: CSAGQGEPQHF.

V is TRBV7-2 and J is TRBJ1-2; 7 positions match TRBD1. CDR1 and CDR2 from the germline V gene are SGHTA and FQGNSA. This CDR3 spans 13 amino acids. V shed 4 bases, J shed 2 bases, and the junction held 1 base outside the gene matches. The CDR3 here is CASSSGQNYGYTF. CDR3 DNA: TGTGCCAGCAGCTCGGGACAGAACTATGGCTACACCTTC.

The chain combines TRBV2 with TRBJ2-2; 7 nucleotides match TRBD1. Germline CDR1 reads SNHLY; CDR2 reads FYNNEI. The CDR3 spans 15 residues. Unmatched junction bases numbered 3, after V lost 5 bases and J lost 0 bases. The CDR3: CASSSQGANTGELFF. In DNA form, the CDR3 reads TGTGCCAGCAGTTCCCAGGGGGCGAACACCGGGGAGCTGTTTTTT.

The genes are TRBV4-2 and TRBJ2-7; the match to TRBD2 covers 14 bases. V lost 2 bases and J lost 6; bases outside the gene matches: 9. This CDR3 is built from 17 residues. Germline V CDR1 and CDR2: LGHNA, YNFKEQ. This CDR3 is CASSQLGGTSGGFEQYF. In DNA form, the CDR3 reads TGTGCCAGCAGCCAACTAGGGGGGACTAGCGGGGGTTTCGAGCAGTACTTC.

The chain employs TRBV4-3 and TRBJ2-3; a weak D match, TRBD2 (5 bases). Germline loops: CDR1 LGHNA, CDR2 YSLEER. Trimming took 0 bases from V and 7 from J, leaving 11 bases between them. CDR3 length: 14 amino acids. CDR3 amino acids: CASSQDSLAYTQYF. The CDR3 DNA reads TGCGCCAGCAGCCAAGATAGCCTAGCCTATACGCAGTATTTT.

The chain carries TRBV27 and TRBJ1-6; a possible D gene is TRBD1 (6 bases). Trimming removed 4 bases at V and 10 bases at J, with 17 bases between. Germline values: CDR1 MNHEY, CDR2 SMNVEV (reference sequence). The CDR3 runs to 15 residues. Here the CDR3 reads CASSSNQGWTSPLHF. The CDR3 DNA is TGTGCCAGCAGTTCTAATCAGGGGTGGACGTCACCCCTCCACTTT.

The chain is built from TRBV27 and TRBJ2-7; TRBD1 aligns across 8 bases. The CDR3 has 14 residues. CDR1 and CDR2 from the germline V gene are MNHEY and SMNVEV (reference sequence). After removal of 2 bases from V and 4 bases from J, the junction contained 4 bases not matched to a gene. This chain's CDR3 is CASSLGQGAYEQYF. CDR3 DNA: TGTGCCAGCAGTTTAGGGCAGGGGGCTTACGAGCAGTACTTC.

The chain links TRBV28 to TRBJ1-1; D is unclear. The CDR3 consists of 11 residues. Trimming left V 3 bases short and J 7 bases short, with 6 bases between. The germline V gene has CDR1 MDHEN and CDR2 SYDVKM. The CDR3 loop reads CASSFRREAFF. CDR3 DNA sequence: TGTGCCAGCAGTTTCAGGCGTGAAGCTTTCTTT.

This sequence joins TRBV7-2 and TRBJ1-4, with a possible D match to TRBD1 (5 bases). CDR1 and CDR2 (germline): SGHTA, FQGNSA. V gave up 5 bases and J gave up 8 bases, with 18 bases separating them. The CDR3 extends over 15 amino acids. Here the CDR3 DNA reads TGTGCCAGCAGCCCAATGACAGTAGGCTACGAAAAACTGTTTTTT. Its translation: CASSPMTVGYEKLFF. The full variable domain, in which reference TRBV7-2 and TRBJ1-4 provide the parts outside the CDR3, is GAGVSQSPSNKVTEKGKDVELRCDPISGHTALYWYRQSLGQGLEFLIYFQGNSAPDKSGLPSDRFSAERTGGSVSTLTIQRTQQEDSAVYLCASSPMTVGYEKLFFGSGTQLSVL.

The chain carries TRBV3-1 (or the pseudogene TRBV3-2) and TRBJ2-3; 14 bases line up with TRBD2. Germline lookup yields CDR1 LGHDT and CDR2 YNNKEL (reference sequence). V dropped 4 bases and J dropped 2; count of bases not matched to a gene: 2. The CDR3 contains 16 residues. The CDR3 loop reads CASSLGLAGVTDTQYF. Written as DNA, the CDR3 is TGTGCCAGCAGCCTGGGACTAGCGGGGGTCACAGATACGCAGTATTTT.

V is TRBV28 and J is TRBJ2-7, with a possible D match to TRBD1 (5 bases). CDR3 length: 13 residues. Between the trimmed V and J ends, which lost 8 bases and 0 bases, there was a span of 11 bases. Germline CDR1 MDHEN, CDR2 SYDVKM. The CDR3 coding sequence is TGTGCCAGCGGACACCCTTTCTCCTACGAGCAGTACTTC. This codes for CASGHPFSYEQYF. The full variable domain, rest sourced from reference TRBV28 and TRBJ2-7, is DVKVTQSSRYLVKRTGEKVFLECVQDMDHENMFWYRQDPGLGLRLIYFSYDVKMKEKGDIPEGYSVSREKKERFSLILESASTNQTSMYLCASGHPFSYEQYFGPGTRLTVT.